This TCR beta chain was profiled in a study of naive and memory T cell subsets. General observations from the study: Clonotypes are single alpha or beta chains, not paired receptors. Gini index rose across naive, CM, EM and EMRA in CD4 and CD8.

Both TRBC1 and TRBC2 were covered by a beta constant-region primer of two equimolar oligonucleotides. The ligated cDNA underwent four PCR rounds using SP2 and nested alpha and beta constant-region primers. MiXCR, applied by TCRdb to the UMI-ligation and nested PCR reads, yields one record per CDR3 protein. The sample has 130,000 or so distinct CDR3 sequences; over 30% are singletons. For this clonotype: Its target is unknown.

After the first PCR, alpha and beta chain libraries were processed separately. CMV status came from CD4+ IFNgamma after overnight CMV lysate stimulation. The source material was central memory CD4+ T cells from blood. The receptor was derived from a human donor in good health.

The CDR3 DNA is TGTGCCAGCAGTTACCGTGCTTTCGATAGCAATCAGCCCCAGCATTTT. Its protein is CASSYRAFDSNQPQHF. V gene TRBV12-3 or TRBV12-4 combines with J gene TRBJ1-5; D is uncertain. With 4 bases removed from V and 0 bases from J, the gap between germline ends came to 13 bases. The CDR3 spans 16 residues.